This T cell receptor (beta chain) was sequenced in a study of cytomegalovirus exposure and HLA in healthy donors. J lost 4 bases, V lost 6 bases, and 7 bases had no gene match. CDR3 size: 14 residues. Germline V CDR1 and CDR2: MNHEY, SVGAGI. Researchers ran the PCR with 60 Vbeta and 13 Jbeta primers. The method was immunoSEQ multiplex PCR; TCRdb's version includes in-frame clones alone and lacks a portion of them. The sample contains tens of thousands of clones, roughly two thirds of which appear only once. Study observations and caveats: By a later analysis, the bulk of CMV-associated TCR beta chains appeared HLA-restricted. A missense DCLRE1C variant was associated with V- and J-gene trimming of TCR beta chains in a later analysis, and an independent cohort replicated the association. The authors assumed roughly uniform sequencing depth across donors for presence/absence analyses. Several of the most significant clusters appeared linked to common viral pathogens, based on a later analysis.

This clone came up a few times. Its antigen is still unknown. The sample comprised PBMCs. This TCR was sampled from a man in his 60s in good health and CMV-seropositive. J is TRBJ2-5 and V is TRBV6-5, with TRBD1 identical over 8 bases. CDR3 amino acids: CASRPGTGGETQYF. The CDR3 nucleotides read TGTGCCAGCAGACCCGGGACAGGAGGAGAGACCCAGTACTTC.